Following are 29 T cell receptor beta chains from one sample sequenced in a study of cytomegalovirus exposure and HLA in healthy donors. It was with 60 Vbeta and 13 Jbeta primers that the PCR ran. Assay used: immunoSEQ multiplex PCR; TCRdb lists only in-frame clones, some missing. The table includes approximately 290,000 clones, under 90% detected once. Material: PBMCs. These receptors were taken from a girl aged 2 to 10 in good health and CMV-seronegative.

Turning to this clone: Compared with germline, one end of the junction differs, possibly owing to a read error. This CDR3 is CASSLGQGYGEQFF. For the CDR3, the DNA is TGTGCCAGCAGTTTAGGACAGGGGTATGGTGAGCAGTTCTTC. V gene TRBV7-9 combines with J gene TRBJ2-1; TRBD1 aligns across 9 bases. Germline-derived CDR1 and CDR2 are SEHNR and FQNEAQ (reference sequence). The CDR3 has 14 residues.

The chain has TRBV10-3 and TRBJ1-1; no clear D gene. The CDR3 runs 13 residues. The germline CDR1 and CDR2 sequences are ENHRY and SYGVKD. With 7 bases removed from V and 0 bases from J, the gap between germline ends came to 9 bases. This CDR3 reads CAINVNMNTEAFF. The CDR3 bases are TGTGCCATCAATGTGAACATGAACACTGAAGCTTTCTTT.

This chain uses TRBV14 with TRBJ2-5; no clear D gene. The germline CDR1 and CDR2 sequences are SGHDN and FVKESK. The V end was cut by 2 bases, the J end by 1 base, with 5 bases between. The CDR3 consists of 13 residues. The DNA of the CDR3 is TGTGCCAGCAGCCAAAACAGCCAAGAGACCCAGTACTTC. The encoded protein is CASSQNSQETQYF.

This chain connects TRBV7-6 to TRBJ2-7, with TRBD2 matching 13 bases. V lost 0 bases to trimming and J lost 0 bases; unmatched junction nucleotides: 11. The length of the CDR3 is 20 residues. Germline V gene sequence: CDR1 SGHVS, CDR2 FNYEAQ. The CDR3 here is CASSLAGGGLAGNSSYEQYF. In DNA, the CDR3 is TGTGCCAGCAGCTTAGCGGGGGGGGGACTAGCGGGAAACAGCTCCTACGAGCAGTACTTC.

The chain is built from TRBV7-2 and TRBJ2-1, with a weak D call TRBD2 (5 bases). The CDR3 spans 13 residues. CDR1 and CDR2 (germline): SGHTA, FQGNSA. The germline V and J ends were trimmed by 6 bases and 9 bases, with 15 bases remaining between them. CDR3 amino acids: CASRTTGKTEQFF. Written as DNA, the CDR3 is TGTGCCAGCAGGACTACCGGGAAAACTGAGCAGTTCTTC.

This clone appeared a few times. The chain uses TRBV7-8 and TRBJ2-7, with 9 bases lining up with TRBD1. In germline, CDR1 is SGHVS, CDR2 FQNEAQ. After removal of 3 bases from V and 5 bases from J, the junction contained 8 bases not matched to a gene. The CDR3 has 15 amino acids. CDR3 bases: TGTGCCAGCAGCTTGGGGGACAGGGATACCAACGAGCAGTACTTC. This translates into CASSLGDRDTNEQYF.

This clone was counted only a few times. J is TRBJ2-7 and V is TRBV7-9; 8 bases are a match to TRBD1. V shed 5 bases and J 4 bases; nucleotides not matched to a gene: 13. CDR1 is SEHNR, CDR2 FQNEAQ, per germline (reference sequence). The CDR3 extends over 16 amino acids. The CDR3 loop is CASSQVNRGKIYEQYF. CDR3 DNA sequence: TGTGCCAGCAGCCAGGTAAACAGGGGGAAAATTTACGAGCAGTACTTC.

V is TRBV6-5 and J is TRBJ1-2; D is undetermined. Germline assignment: CDR1 MNHEY and CDR2 SVGAGI. This CDR3 is 14 amino acids long. V shed 4 bases and J shed 5 bases, with 14 bases lying between them. The CDR3 sequence: CASSSVRPGYGYTF. In DNA, the CDR3 is TGTGCCAGCAGTTCCGTTAGACCGGGTTATGGCTACACCTTC.

This sequence joins TRBV10-2 and TRBJ2-7; 9 positions match TRBD2. Unmatched junction bases numbered 2, after V lost 2 bases and J lost 0 bases. The CDR3 runs 15 residues. Germline assignment: CDR1 WSHSY and CDR2 SAAADI. As DNA, the CDR3 is TGCGCCAGCAGTGAGAATAGCGGGAGCTCCTACGAGCAGTACTTC. This translates into CASSENSGSSYEQYF.

The chain uses TRBV27 and TRBJ2-5; 7 bases map to TRBD2. The V gene end was trimmed by 2 bases and the J gene end by 5 bases; junction bases not matched to a gene: 11. The germline V gene encodes CDR1 MNHEY and CDR2 SMNVEV (reference sequence). The length of the CDR3 is 16 residues. The CDR3: CASSLLAGASWETQYF. Here the CDR3 DNA reads TGTGCCAGCAGTTTACTCGCGGGAGCTTCTTGGGAGACCCAGTACTTC.

The V call is TRBV6-5, the J call TRBJ2-5; D is perhaps TRBD2 (5 bases). The J call could be wrong; TRBJ2-7 is a better fit for the DNA end. This CDR3 spans 16 amino acids. Germline V gene sequence: CDR1 MNHEY, CDR2 SVGAGI. CDR3 residues: CASSYSGAKGAYEQYF. CDR3 bases: TGTGCCAGCAGTTACTCGGGAGCAAAAGGCGCCTACGAGCAGTACTTC.

This clone was detected only once. This rearrangement joins TRBV4-2 to TRBJ2-1; D remains ambiguous. CDR3 length equals 11 residues. V was trimmed by 3 bases and J by 6 bases, leaving 3 bases between them. From germline, CDR1 is LGHNA and CDR2 YNFKEQ. CDR3 residues: CASSQANEQFF. The DNA for the CDR3 is TGTGCCAGCAGCCAGGCCAATGAGCAGTTCTTC.

The chain uses TRBV6-5 and TRBJ1-5, with TRBD1 matching over 7 bases. CDR1 is MNHEY, CDR2 SVGAGI, per germline. This CDR3 has 14 amino acids. J gave up 3 bases and V 6 bases, and 5 bases lay outside the gene matches. Here the CDR3 reads CASSQGETNQPQHF. The CDR3 DNA is TGTGCCAGCAGCCAGGGGGAGACCAATCAGCCCCAGCATTTT.

The CDR3 spells CASRDRQPLVNTGELFF. The CDR3 nucleotides are TGCGCCAGCAGGGACAGGCAGCCACTCGTGAACACCGGGGAGCTGTTTTTT. The V call is TRBV5-1, the J call TRBJ2-2; 7 bases are shared with TRBD1. Trimming removed 5 bases from V and 1 base from J; junction bases left unmatched: 11. The CDR3 consists of 17 residues. The germline CDR1 and CDR2 sequences are SGHRS and YFSETQ.

The V and J genes are TRBV19 and TRBJ2-1; D is possibly TRBD1 (5 bases). Germline V gene data show CDR1 as LNHDA and CDR2 as SQIVND (reference sequence). The CDR3 runs 17 residues. Trimming cost V 2 bases and J 0 bases, with 14 bases left between them. The CDR3, as DNA: TGTGCCAGTAGTATAATAAGGTTAGGGGACTCCTACAATGAGCAGTTCTTC. Translated: CASSIIRLGDSYNEQFF.

The V call is TRBV30, the J call TRBJ1-1, with 8 nucleotides matching TRBD1. CDR3 length: 13 amino acids. Per the germline V gene, CDR1 is GTSNPN and CDR2 is SVGIG (reference sequence). The V and J ends lost 4 bases and 1 base, in that order; junction bases with no gene match: 2. The CDR3 DNA follows: TGTGCCTGGATCACAGGGGGGAACACTGAAGCTTTCTTT. Translated, it gives CAWITGGNTEAFF.

The chain is built from TRBV7-9 and TRBJ1-1; the match to TRBD1 covers 8 bases. V was clipped by 1 base and J by 1 base; unmatched bases: 2. The germline CDR1 and CDR2 sequences are SEHNR and FQNEAQ (reference sequence). This CDR3 spans 15 amino acids. CDR3 protein: CASSLEGTGNTEAFF. For the CDR3, the DNA is TGTGCCAGCAGCTTAGAGGGGACAGGGAACACTGAAGCTTTCTTT.

The chain employs TRBV27 and TRBJ1-5, with D uncertain. V shed 2 bases and J shed 0 bases, with 11 bases lying between them. The CDR3 is made up of 16 amino acids. The V gene's germline CDR1 is MNHEY and CDR2 SMNVEV (reference sequence). The CDR3 spells CASSLLGQYSNQPQHF. Here the CDR3 DNA reads TGTGCCAGCAGTTTACTAGGCCAGTATAGCAATCAGCCCCAGCATTTT.

This clone was seen only a few times. The rearrangement joins TRBV10-3 to TRBJ2-2; 9 bases line up with TRBD2. Per the germline V gene, CDR1 is ENHRY and CDR2 is SYGVKD. The CDR3 contains 16 residues. The V segment lost 6 bases and the J segment 7 bases; nucleotides outside the gene matches: 12. The CDR3 spells CAISPRQGGRDGELFF. The CDR3 DNA is TGTGCCATCAGCCCAAGACAGGGCGGGAGGGACGGGGAGCTGTTTTTT.

This chain joins TRBV9 and TRBJ2-7, with 8 bases fitting TRBD1. The CDR3 has 15 residues. The V and J ends lost 0 bases and 4 bases, in that order; junction bases with no gene match: 6. CDR1 and CDR2 from the germline V gene are SGDLS and YYNGEE. The CDR3 sequence: CASSVATGGMYEQYF. The CDR3 nucleotides read TGTGCCAGCAGCGTAGCTACAGGGGGAATGTACGAGCAGTACTTC.

CDR3 loop: CARSLGPMRYEQYF. The CDR3 DNA sequence: TGTGCCAGAAGCTTGGGTCCCATGAGGTACGAGCAGTACTTC. The V call is TRBV5-3, the J call TRBJ2-7; D gene ambiguous. TRBV5-3 counts as an open reading frame of uncertain function. The V and J ends lost 0 bases and 4 bases respectively, with 11 bases between them. This CDR3 is 14 amino acids long.

V and J are TRBV18 and TRBJ2-3; 8 bases fit TRBD1. Looked up from germline, CDR1 is KGHSH and CDR2 is LQKENI. The CDR3 consists of 15 residues. Losses at the gene ends were 1 base for V and 2 bases for J; bases not matched to a gene: 2. The CDR3 nucleotides read TGTGCCAGCTCACCACGGGACAGGTCCACAGATACGCAGTATTTT. This sequence encodes CASSPRDRSTDTQYF.

V and J are TRBV5-1 and TRBJ2-3; D remains ambiguous. Trimming cost V 4 bases and J 2 bases, with 8 bases left between them. Germline CDR1 SGHRS, CDR2 YFSETQ. There are 13 residues in the CDR3. The CDR3 here is CASSRRTTDTQYF. Here the CDR3 DNA reads TGCGCCAGCAGCCGGAGAACCACAGATACGCAGTATTTT.

The rearrangement links TRBV7-9 to TRBJ2-7; 7 bases are shared with TRBD1. CDR1 SEHNR and CDR2 FQNEAQ come from the germline V gene (reference sequence). V dropped 6 bases and J dropped 5; count of bases not matched to a gene: 7. The CDR3 length is 13 residues. CDR3 in amino acids: CASRPTGLNEQYF. In nucleotides, the CDR3 is TGTGCCAGCAGACCGACAGGGTTGAACGAGCAGTACTTC.

The genes are TRBV4-1 and TRBJ1-4; 10 bases align to TRBD1. The CDR3 is 17 residues long. The V segment lost 8 bases and the J segment 2 bases; nucleotides outside the gene matches: 11. The V gene's germline CDR1 is MGHRA and CDR2 YSYEKL. CDR3 sequence reads: CASGQGEGGGTNEKLFF. As DNA, the CDR3 is TGCGCCAGCGGACAGGGGGAAGGGGGGGGGACTAATGAAAAACTGTTTTTT.

This clone was observed once. The V and J genes are TRBV12-5 and TRBJ2-7; D is unclear. The CDR3 extends over 11 amino acids. The V gene's germline CDR1 is LGHNT and CDR2 FRNRAP. Trimming removed 7 bases from V and 4 bases from J, with 8 bases in between. CDR3 bases: TGTGCTAGTGAGACGAGGTACGAGCAGTACTTC. Its protein is CASETRYEQYF.

The chain carries TRBV20-1 and TRBJ2-7; possible D gene TRBD2, 6 bases. This CDR3 region has 11 residues. Germline V gene lookup returns CDR1 DFQATT and CDR2 SNEGSKA (reference sequence). V shed 5 bases and J shed 12 bases, with 17 bases lying between them. The CDR3 here is CSAQTRKGMYF. CDR3 coding DNA: TGCAGTGCTCAGACTAGGAAGGGAATGTACTTC.

This sequence joins TRBV19 and TRBJ1-6; 7 nucleotides line up with TRBD1. The CDR3 runs 15 residues. Unmatched junction bases numbered 9, after V lost 7 bases and J lost 6 bases. Germline V lookup: CDR1 LNHDA, CDR2 SQIVND (reference sequence). DNA of the CDR3: TGTGCCAGTACACCCCGGGACAGTCGTAATTCACCCCTCCACTTT. Translating gives CASTPRDSRNSPLHF.

This clone was detected only a few times. The J gene is TRBJ2-7, the V gene TRBV19; D might be TRBD2 (5 bases). CDR1 and CDR2 (germline): LNHDA, SQIVND (reference sequence). The V gene lost 3 bases and the J gene lost 3 bases, with 12 bases spanning the gap. The CDR3 length is 14 residues. CDR3 sequence reads: CASSIRVTNYEQYF. The CDR3 region has the DNA TGTGCCAGTAGTATCCGGGTGACTAACTACGAGCAGTACTTC.